This T cell receptor (beta chain) was identified in a study of blood T cell repertoires in COVID-19. About the study: The study drew acute and convalescent COVID-19 samples from the United States, Italy and Spain. From T cells, B-cell-depleted T cells, or PBMCs came the material, which was cDNA or gDNA.

The CDR3 has 13 residues. The V and J ends lost 0 bases and 8 bases respectively, with 10 bases between them. Germline V gene sequence: CDR1 MNHNS, CDR2 SASEGT. Study processing details: Amplification of reference gene primers provided the estimated nucleated cell counts. Only in-frame clones appear in the TCRdb table, and some are missing; sequencing was by immunoSEQ multiplex PCR. For V, J and clone size, that table is used; D and trimming come from the DNA. The repertoire holds approximately 470,000 clones, with around 85% as singletons. This clone has only a few counts. J is TRBJ1-2 and V is TRBV6-1; D is undetermined. Sequenced: peripheral blood. The sequence was collected from a human donor in a cohort sampled during active COVID-19. Here the CDR3 reads CASSEAHTGGYTF. The CDR3 bases are TGTGCCAGCAGTGAAGCCCACACGGGAGGCTACACCTTC.